The clone carrying this T cell receptor (beta chain) showed up just a few times. Its target is unknown. It was focal radiation plus CTLA-4 blockade with ipilimumab that patients with chemo-refractory metastatic non-small-cell lung cancer received. This specimen belongs to a study of radiotherapy plus CTLA-4 blockade in lung cancer. Whole-study context: Disease control was achieved by around 32% of patients, and objective responses by about 17%. General study points: Following radiotherapy plus ipilimumab, tumor-derived TCR clones expanded in the blood.

Germline CDR1 SQVTM, CDR2 ANQGSEA. The CDR3 is 17 amino acids. V shed 6 bases and J 7 bases; nucleotides not matched to a gene: 18. Assay used: immunoSEQ multiplex PCR; TCRdb lists only in-frame clones, some missing. The data hold about 48,000 clones, with around 88% observed a single time. The genes are TRBV29-1 and TRBJ2-7; 13 bases map to TRBD2. Here the sequenced sample was peripheral blood, taken from a patient treated with radiotherapy plus ipilimumab. This receptor was obtained from a human donor with non-small cell lung cancer that progressed on radiotherapy plus ipilimumab. Some clones in this sample may be carry-over from other donors' samples. CDR3 nucleotide sequence: TGCAGCGTCCACCTCCCAACTAGCGGGAGGGCCCTGGGTGAGCAGTACTTC. This codes for CSVHLPTSGRALGEQYF.